This TCR beta chain was obtained from a study of CXCR3-negative and CXCR3-positive naive CD8 T cells. Details on this clonotype: Its specificity is unknown.

The authors prepared UMI-labeled TRB cDNA libraries by 5' RACE. Following a re-call of the 5' RACE reads, TCRdb has one entry per CDR3 protein and lacks DNA. This repertoire includes 140,000 to 150,000 distinct CDR3 sequences. The CDR3 has 15 amino acids. Regarding the study as a whole: For memory CD8+ cells diversity was much lower, but both naive subsets had comparably high diversity. CXCR3-positive naive cells carried more hydrophobic TRB CDR3s than CXCR3-negative ones. With respect to TRBV-TRBJ usage, naive CXCR3-negative and CXCR3-positive cells were similar; memory differed. The study found CXCR3 expression partially decreased after cryopreservation and ran most assays on fresh PBMCs.

In triplicate, each CD8+ T cell subset was sorted at 300,000 to 350,000 cells per replicate. The V call is TRBV12-3 or TRBV12-4, the J call TRBJ2-1; TCRdb indicates TRBD1, and absent DNA this call remains unverified. The TCR comes from a human donor in good health. Some clones in this sample may be carry-over from other donors' samples. Sequencing used naive CXCR3+ CD8+ T cells from blood. Subset: CD45RO-CCR7+CD27+CD95- naive CD8+ T cells expressing CXCR3 (TNR3+). The CDR3 sequence is CASSSQGASYNEQFF.